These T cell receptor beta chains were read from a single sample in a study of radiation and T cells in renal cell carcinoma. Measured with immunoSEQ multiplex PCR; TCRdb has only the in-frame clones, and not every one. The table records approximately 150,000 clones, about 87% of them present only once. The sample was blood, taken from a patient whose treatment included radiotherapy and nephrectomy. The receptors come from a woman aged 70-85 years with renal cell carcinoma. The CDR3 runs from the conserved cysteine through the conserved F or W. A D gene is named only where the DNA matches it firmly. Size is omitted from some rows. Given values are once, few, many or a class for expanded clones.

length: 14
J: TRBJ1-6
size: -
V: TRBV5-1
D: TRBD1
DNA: TGCGCCAGCAGCTCTCAGGGGGCTGAGTCACCCCTCCACTTT
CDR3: CASSSQGAESPLHF

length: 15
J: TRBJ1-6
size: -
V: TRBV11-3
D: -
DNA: TGTGCCAGCAGCTTAGAAGCAGGCCTTAATTCACCCCTCCACTTT
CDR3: CASSLEAGLNSPLHF

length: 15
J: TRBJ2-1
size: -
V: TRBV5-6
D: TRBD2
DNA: TGTGCCAGCAGCTTGGTGGGGGGGTCCTACAATGAGCAGTTCTTC
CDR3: CASSLVGGSYNEQFF

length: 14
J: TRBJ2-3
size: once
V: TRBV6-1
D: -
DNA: TGTGCCAGCAGCCGGGACTCACTTCGGGATACGCAGTATTTT
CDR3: CASSRDSLRDTQYF

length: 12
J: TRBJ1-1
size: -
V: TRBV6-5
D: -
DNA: TGTGCCTCGACCGGGGCGGGTACTGAAGCTTTCTTT
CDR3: CASTGAGTEAFF

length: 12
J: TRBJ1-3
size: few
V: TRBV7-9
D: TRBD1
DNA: TGTGCCAGCAGCCGGACAGGGAACACCATATATTTT
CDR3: CASSRTGNTIYF

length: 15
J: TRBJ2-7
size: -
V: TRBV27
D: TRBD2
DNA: TGTGCCAGCAGTTATATAGCGGGGGCCACCTACGAGCAGTACTTC
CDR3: CASSYIAGATYEQYF

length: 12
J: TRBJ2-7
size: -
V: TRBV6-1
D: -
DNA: TGTGCCAGCAATGGGGACGGCTACGAGCAGTACTTC
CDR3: CASNGDGYEQYF

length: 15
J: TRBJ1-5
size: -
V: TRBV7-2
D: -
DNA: TGTGCCAGCAGCTTAGTAGACGGAACCAATCAGCCCCAGCATTTT
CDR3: CASSLVDGTNQPQHF

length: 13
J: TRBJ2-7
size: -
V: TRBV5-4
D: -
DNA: TGTGCCAGCAGCTTGCCGGGGGACTACGAGCAGTACTTC
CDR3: CASSLPGDYEQYF

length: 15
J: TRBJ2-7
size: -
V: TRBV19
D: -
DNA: TGTGCCAGTAGTACCTGGTCCCTGGCCACTGAGGAGCAGTACTTC
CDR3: CASSTWSLATEEQYF

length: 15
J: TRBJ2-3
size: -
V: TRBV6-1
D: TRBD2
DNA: TGTGCCAGCAGTGCTTTTAGCGGGGGGGCCGCTACGCAGTATTTT
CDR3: CASSAFSGGAATQYF

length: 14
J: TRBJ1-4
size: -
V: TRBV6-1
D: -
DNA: TGTGCCAGCAGTGAAATGGCGGGTAATGAAAAACTGTTTTTT
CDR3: CASSEMAGNEKLFF

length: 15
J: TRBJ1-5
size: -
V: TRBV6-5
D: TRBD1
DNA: TGTGCCAGCAGTTACTCAGGGGGCGGGAATCAGCCCCAGCATTTT
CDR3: CASSYSGGGNQPQHF

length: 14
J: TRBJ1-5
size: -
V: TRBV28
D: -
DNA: TGTGCCAGCACCCTGACAGGACAGCATCAGCCCCAGCATTTT
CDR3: CASTLTGQHQPQHF

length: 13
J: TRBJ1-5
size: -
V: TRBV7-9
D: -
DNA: TGTGCCAGCAGCTTAGAAGAAAATCAGCCCCAGCATTTT
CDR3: CASSLEENQPQHF

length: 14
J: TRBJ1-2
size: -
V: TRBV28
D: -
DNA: TGTGCCAGCAGGACGGACAGATCACTCTATGGCTACACCTTC
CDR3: CASRTDRSLYGYTF

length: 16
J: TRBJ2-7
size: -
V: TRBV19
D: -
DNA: TGTGCCAGTAGTATGGGGACGGGCCGTCCCTCCTACGAGCAGTACTTC
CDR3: CASSMGTGRPSYEQYF

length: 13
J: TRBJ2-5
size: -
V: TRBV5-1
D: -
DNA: TGCGCCAGCAGCCCTGGACTGGGCGCAGAGCAGTACTTC
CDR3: CASSPGLGAEQYF

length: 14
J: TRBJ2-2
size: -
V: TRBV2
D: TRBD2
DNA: TGTGCCAGCAGGACTAGCGGGCCAAACGGGGAGCTGTTTTTT
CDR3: CASRTSGPNGELFF

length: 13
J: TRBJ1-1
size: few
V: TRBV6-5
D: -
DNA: TGTGCCAGCAGTTACGGGGGGAACACTGAAGCTTTCTTT
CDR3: CASSYGGNTEAFF

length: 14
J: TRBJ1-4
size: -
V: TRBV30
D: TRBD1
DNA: TGTGCCTGGAGCGACGGGACAGGGAATGAAAAACTGTTTTTT
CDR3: CAWSDGTGNEKLFF

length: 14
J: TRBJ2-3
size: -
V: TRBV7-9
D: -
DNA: TGTGCCAGCAGCTTAGTGGAGGGGAAAGATACGCAGTATTTT
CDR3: CASSLVEGKDTQYF

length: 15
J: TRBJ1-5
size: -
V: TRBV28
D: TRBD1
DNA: TGTGCCAGCAGTCCCCTCACAGGGGTCAATCAGCCCCAGCATTTT
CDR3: CASSPLTGVNQPQHF

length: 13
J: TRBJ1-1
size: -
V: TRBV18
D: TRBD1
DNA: TGTGCCAGCTCACATGACAGGGACACTGAAGCTTTCTTT
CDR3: CASSHDRDTEAFF

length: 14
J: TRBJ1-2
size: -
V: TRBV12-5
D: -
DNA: TGTGCTAGTGGTTTGGGGACGGAGAACTATGGCTACACCTTC
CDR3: CASGLGTENYGYTF

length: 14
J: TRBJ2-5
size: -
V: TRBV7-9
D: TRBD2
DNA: TGTGCCAGCAGGACGGGGGGTCTGGCAGGGACCCAGTACTTC
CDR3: CASRTGGLAGTQYF

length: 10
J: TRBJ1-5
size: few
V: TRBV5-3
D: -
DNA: TGTGCCAGAAGCTTGGTGAACCAGCATTTT
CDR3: CARSLVNQHF

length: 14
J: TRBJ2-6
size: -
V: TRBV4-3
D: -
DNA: TGCGCCAGCAGCCAGTTCTCTGGGGCCAACGTCCTGACTTTC
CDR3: CASSQFSGANVLTF

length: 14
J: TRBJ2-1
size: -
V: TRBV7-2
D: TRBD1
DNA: TGTGCCAGCAGCTTAGGGACAGGGGGCAATGAGCAGTTCTTC
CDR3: CASSLGTGGNEQFF

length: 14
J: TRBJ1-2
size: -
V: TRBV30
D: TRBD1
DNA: TGTGCCTGGAGTGTAGCAGGGGGCGATTATGGCTACACCTTC
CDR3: CAWSVAGGDYGYTF

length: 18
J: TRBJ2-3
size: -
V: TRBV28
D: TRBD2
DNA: TGTGCCAGCAGTTTATCTGGCCTAGCGGCAATTAGCACAGATACGCAGTATTTT
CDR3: CASSLSGLAAISTDTQYF

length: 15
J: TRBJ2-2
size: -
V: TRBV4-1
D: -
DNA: TGCGCCAGCAGCCCTCAGAAGGGTGGGAGCGGGGAGCTGTTTTTT
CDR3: CASSPQKGGSGELFF

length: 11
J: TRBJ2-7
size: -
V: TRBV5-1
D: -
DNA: TGCGCCAGCAGCGACCTGGACGAGCAGTACTTC
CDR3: CASSDLDEQYF

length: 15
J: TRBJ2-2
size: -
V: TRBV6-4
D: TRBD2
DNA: TGTGCCAGCAGTGTCGGTAGCGGGGAGACCGGGGAGCTGTTTTTT
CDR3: CASSVGSGETGELFF

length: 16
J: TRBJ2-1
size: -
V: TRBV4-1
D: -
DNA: TGCGCCAGCAGCCAAGAGGCGAGCGTAGCCGCCTGGGAGCAGTTCTTC
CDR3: CASSQEASVAAWEQFF

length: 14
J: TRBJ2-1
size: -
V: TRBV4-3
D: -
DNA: TGCGCCAGCAGCCCTAATATTGTCAACAATGAGCAGTTCTTC
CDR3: CASSPNIVNNEQFF